The T cell receptor (beta chain) under discussion was sequenced for a study of CXCR3-negative and CXCR3-positive naive CD8 T cells. Researchers prepared the TRB cDNA libraries using 5' RACE with UMI labels. TCRdb re-called the 5' RACE reads and shows each CDR3 protein once, DNA omitted. In total, the table holds about 120,000 distinct CDR3 sequences. CDR1 SGDLS and CDR2 YYNGEE come from the germline V gene. The CDR3 is 15 amino acids. General study findings and limits: CXCR3-positive naive cells had TRB CDR3s that were more hydrophobic than CXCR3-negative naive cells had.

Concerning this clonotype itself: Antigen specificity is unknown.

This clonotype was sampled from a human donor in good health. Some clones in this sample may be carry-over from other donors' samples. The chain recombines TRBV9 with TRBJ2-7; TCRdb reports TRBD1, a call that lacks DNA to check it against. Sample: naive CXCR3+ CD8+ T cells from blood. Subset: CD45RO-CCR7+CD27+CD95- naive CD8+ T cells expressing CXCR3 (TNR3+). The CDR3 reads CASSPWGQGSYEQYF.